This entry lists 21 T cell receptor beta chains sequenced from one sample in a study of post-analysis software for immune sequencing data (dated by TCRdb to the mid-2010s). The antigens these receptors bind are not known. What the research found in general, with its limitations: Four to six TRBV segments, including TRBV5-6, TRBV5-1 and TRBV20-1, were significantly more frequent in patients than controls.

Library preparation was by PCR. The sample was run on an Illumina HiSeq 2500. To reduce PCR and sequencing biases, unique molecular identifiers were incorporated into the TCR beta cDNA libraries. Starting from the raw public reads, TCRdb applied fastp trimming at Q25, assembled clones with MiXCR and retained in-frame beta chains. Identical CDR3 protein sequences are pooled into one entry, listed with their most common genes and DNA. The table for this sample lists under 650,000 distinct CDR3 sequences; about 40% of them were counted only once. Clones ranked in the top ten supply more than 1.5% of the sample. Input material: blood. These receptors were taken from a girl between 10 and 17 years old with multiple sclerosis.

The rearrangement joins TRBV7-2 to TRBJ2-2; no reliable D call. The germline gives CDR1 SGHTA, CDR2 FQGNSA. The ends were cut back, 3 bases at V and 1 base at J, with 9 bases in the middle. There are 15 residues in the CDR3. The CDR3 loop is CASSFNALNTGELFF. The DNA for the CDR3 is TGTGCCAGCAGCTTTAACGCTCTGAACACCGGGGAGCTGTTTTTT.

This clonotype was counted between two and nine times. The rearrangement links TRBV20-1 to TRBJ1-5; a weak D match, TRBD1 (5 bases). Germline CDR1 and CDR2: DFQATT and SNEGSKA (reference sequence). V lost 4 bases and J 0 bases, leaving 10 bases between the germline ends. The CDR3 loop spans 14 amino acids. This CDR3 is CSATKGSSNQPQHF. CDR3 sequence (DNA): TGCAGTGCTACTAAGGGGAGTAGCAATCAGCCCCAGCATTTT.

The genes are TRBV9 and TRBJ2-6; maybe TRBD1 (6 bases). Germline CDR1 and CDR2: SGDLS and YYNGEE. The germline V and J ends were trimmed by 3 bases and 6 bases, with 19 bases remaining between them. This CDR3 has 17 residues. CDR3 region: CASSGGQLGRVANVLTF. For the CDR3, the DNA is TGTGCCAGCAGCGGAGGACAGCTCGGTCGAGTGGCCAACGTCCTGACTTTC. The variable domain in full, with the rest retrieved from reference TRBV9 and TRBJ2-6, is DSGVTQTPKHLITATGQRVTLRCSPRSGDLSVYWYQQSLDQGLQFLIQYYNGEERAKGNILERFSAQQFPDLHSELNLSSLELGDSALYFCASSGGQLGRVANVLTFGAGSRLTVL.

The chain joins TRBV11-2 to TRBJ2-1; 11 positions match TRBD2. This CDR3 is built from 19 residues. After removal of 4 bases from V and 1 base from J, the junction contained 12 bases not matched to a gene. The germline V gene encodes CDR1 SGHAT and CDR2 FQNNGV. CDR3 DNA: TGTGCCAGCAGCTCTCTAGCCGGGGCTAGCGGGAGGTCCTACAATGAGCAGTTCTTC. This gives the protein CASSSLAGASGRSYNEQFF.

This clonotype has only one observation. The chain is built from TRBV6-5 and TRBJ1-1; D uncertain. CDR3 size: 15 residues. Trimming pared 2 bases from V and 3 bases from J, leaving 13 bases between. Germline loops: CDR1 MNHEY, CDR2 SVGAGI. The CDR3 region has the DNA TGTGCCAGCAGTTACACTCCGGCCAGTCACACTGAAGCTTTCTTT. Translation gives CASSYTPASHTEAFF.

The rearrangement joins TRBV4-1 to TRBJ1-5; D is perhaps TRBD1 (6 bases). Germline V CDR1 and CDR2: MGHRA, YSYEKL. V was shortened by 2 bases and J by 6 bases, with 14 bases between the two germline ends. The CDR3 sequence is 15 residues long. The CDR3 DNA sequence: TGCGCCAGCAGCCAACTCAGCAGGGGAGGTCAGCCCCAGCATTTT. Its translation: CASSQLSRGGQPQHF.

This clonotype was seen a few times. This rearrangement joins TRBV12-3 or TRBV12-4 to TRBJ2-3; D is uncertain. There are 11 residues in the CDR3. The ends were cut back, 6 bases at V and 5 bases at J, with 6 bases in the middle. CDR3: CASRIEDTQYF. The CDR3 DNA reads as TGTGCCAGCAGGATCGAAGATACGCAGTATTTT.

The rearrangement links TRBV28 to TRBJ1-2; D gene ambiguous. CDR1 MDHEN and CDR2 SYDVKM come from the germline V gene. The CDR3 runs 12 residues. The V gene lost 5 bases and the J gene lost 4 bases, with 8 bases spanning the gap. CDR3 sequence reads: CASSRGLYGYTF. DNA for the CDR3: TGTGCCAGCAGTCGCGGACTCTATGGCTACACCTTC.

In DNA form, the CDR3 reads TGTGCCATCAGTGAGTCGCAGGGAAGAGGACAAGAGACCCAGTACTTC. It codes for CAISESQGRGQETQYF. This chain joins TRBV10-3 and TRBJ2-5; D perhaps matches TRBD1 (5 bases). CDR1 and CDR2 (germline): ENHRY, SYGVKD. The ends were cut back, 0 bases at V and 2 bases at J, with 13 bases in the middle. CDR3 length: 16 amino acids.

This clonotype occurred a few times. V and J are TRBV5-1 and TRBJ2-1; TRBD2 aligns across 8 bases. With 5 bases clipped from V and 9 bases from J, the junction kept 13 bases outside the gene matches. This CDR3 comprises 15 residues. The germline V gene has CDR1 SGHRS and CDR2 YFSETQ. The DNA of the CDR3 is TGCGCCAGCAGTTTCGGGACTAGGGGTGGTGGTGAGCAGTTCTTC. Protein sequence: CASSFGTRGGGEQFF.

The V and J genes are TRBV10-3 and TRBJ2-5; 8 nucleotides align to TRBD2. The J call may be wrong; the DNA end is better matched by TRBJ2-7. There are 14 residues in the CDR3. In germline, CDR1 is ENHRY, CDR2 SYGVKD. CDR3 sequence reads: CAIRSGVSSYEQYF. CDR3 nucleotides: TGTGCCATCCGTAGCGGGGTAAGCTCCTACGAGCAGTACTTC.

This clonotype was picked up a small number of times. The genes are TRBV12-3 or TRBV12-4 and TRBJ2-3; 8 bases map to TRBD1. After removal of 5 bases from V and 1 base from J, the junction contained 8 bases not matched to a gene. This CDR3 has 16 amino acids. The CDR3 loop is CASSLTWGQGTDTQYF. In DNA, the CDR3 is TGTGCCAGCAGTCTCACGTGGGGACAGGGCACAGATACGCAGTATTTT.

This clonotype was counted once. V and J are TRBV9 and TRBJ1-4; D not certain. CDR1 and CDR2 from the germline V gene are SGDLS and YYNGEE. This CDR3 comprises 16 residues. V shed 3 bases and J shed 7 bases, with 19 bases lying between them. The CDR3 protein is CASSDPPNSVFEKLFF. DNA of the CDR3: TGTGCCAGCAGCGACCCTCCGAACAGCGTCTTTGAAAAACTGTTTTTT.

The chain joins TRBV10-3 to TRBJ2-2, with D possibly being TRBD1 (6 bases). The V end lost 8 bases, the J end lost 4 bases, and 17 bases lay between the germline ends. Looked up from germline, CDR1 is ENHRY and CDR2 is SYGVKD. CDR3 length: 15 residues. CDR3: CAIQSFGTSTGELFF. The CDR3 DNA reads as TGTGCCATCCAGAGTTTCGGGACAAGCACCGGGGAGCTGTTTTTT.

V gene TRBV19 combines with J gene TRBJ1-2; D not certain. The germline V and J ends were trimmed by 1 base and 0 bases, with 9 bases remaining between them. This CDR3 has 15 amino acids. From germline, CDR1 is LNHDA and CDR2 SQIVND (reference sequence). For the CDR3, the DNA is TGTGCCAGTAGTATAGGACCGACTGCTAACTATGGCTACACCTTC. This gives the protein CASSIGPTANYGYTF.

A few counts support this clonotype. The chain links TRBV7-6 to TRBJ2-5; D not certain. The germline V and J ends were trimmed by 5 bases and 7 bases, with 8 bases remaining between them. This CDR3 is built from 11 residues. Germline assignment: CDR1 SGHVS and CDR2 FNYEAQ. The CDR3 DNA is TGTGCCAGCAGCCCTATGGGGACCCAGTACTTC. As protein: CASSPMGTQYF. Variable domain in full (rest from reference TRBV7-6 and TRBJ2-5): GAGVSQSPRYKVTKRGQDVALRCDPISGHVSLYWYRQALGQGPEFLTYFNYEAQQDKSGLPNDRFSAERPEGSISTLTIQRTEQRDSAMYRCASSPMGTQYFGPGTRLLVL.

This clonotype was seen only once. The chain uses TRBV6-1 and TRBJ2-4, with 7 bases lining up with TRBD2. This CDR3 has 14 amino acids. Germline CDR1 is MNHNS and CDR2 is SASEGT. Trimming cost V 2 bases and J 8 bases; bases outside gene matches: 6. CDR3 protein: CASSERARGDIQYF. The CDR3 nucleotides are TGTGCCAGCAGTGAAAGGGCCCGGGGGGACATTCAGTACTTC.

CDR3 sequence: CSAEQYQAGYQETQYF. The CDR3 nucleotides are TGCAGTGCAGAACAATACCAAGCGGGGTACCAAGAGACCCAGTACTTC. V is TRBV20-1 and J is TRBJ2-5; 7 nucleotides align to TRBD2. This CDR3 spans 16 amino acids. Germline trimming cut 6 bases from V and 0 bases from J; bases unmatched to any gene: 13. Germline V CDR1 and CDR2: DFQATT, SNEGSKA (reference sequence).

The chain recombines TRBV9 with TRBJ2-5, with a possible D match to TRBD1 (7 bases). The CDR3 has 14 residues. Per germline, CDR1 SGDLS and CDR2 YYNGEE. V was shortened by 2 bases and J by 1 base, with 9 bases between the two germline ends. The CDR3 DNA follows: TGTGCCAGCAGCGTGGAGGGGGCCCAAGAGACCCAGTACTTC. Encoded protein: CASSVEGAQETQYF.

The chain employs TRBV12-3 or TRBV12-4 and TRBJ2-3; TRBD2 aligns across 9 bases. This CDR3 comprises 15 residues. The V segment lost 3 bases and the J segment 6 bases; nucleotides outside the gene matches: 7. This CDR3 reads CASSFLGGRVDTQYF. The CDR3 DNA reads TGTGCCAGCAGTTTCCTGGGCGGGAGGGTGGATACGCAGTATTTT.

This clonotype is a singleton in its sample. The rearrangement joins TRBV20-1 to TRBJ2-3, with 12 bases fitting TRBD2. V lost 3 bases to trimming and J lost 1 base; unmatched junction nucleotides: 14. Germline assignment: CDR1 DFQATT and CDR2 SNEGSKA (reference sequence). This CDR3 is 19 amino acids long. The CDR3, as DNA: TGCAGTGCTAGGGATCTCGGGCTAGCGGGGGGGCCCGGCACAGATACGCAGTATTTT. This gives the protein CSARDLGLAGGPGTDTQYF.